The clone carrying this TCR beta chain has a handful of counts. This specimen belongs to a study of T cell responses to AZD1222 COVID-19 vaccine. TCRdb keeps only in-frame clones here, not all; method: immunoSEQ multiplex PCR. The data contain roughly 130,000 clones, 80% to 90% of them singletons. The sample here was peripheral blood, taken on day 0 of AZD1222 vaccination. The receptor was derived from an adult in good health.

DNA of the CDR3: TGTGCCAGCAGCGTAGAGGGGGGGACTTATAATTCACCCCTCCACTTT. Translating gives CASSVEGGTYNSPLHF. This sequence joins TRBV9 and TRBJ1-6, with D perhaps TRBD1 (6 bases). V was pared by 0 bases and J by 4 bases, with 11 bases between. CDR3 length: 16 residues. Germline assignment: CDR1 SGDLS and CDR2 YYNGEE.